This TCR beta chain was documented in a study of blood T cell repertoires in COVID-19 (dated by TCRdb to 2018 to 2020). With regard to the full study: Recovered participants in ImmuneRACE Cohort 3 were defined as having two consecutive negative NP/OP PCR tests, clearance from a healthcare professional, or resolution of symptoms. The sample metadata nearly always contained a de-identified subject ID, COVID-19 status, age in years and sex. Collaborator samples came from the United States, Italy and Spain and covered acute and convalescent phases of COVID-19. The dataset comprised deeply sampled blood TCRbeta repertoires from subjects exposed to, actively infected with, or recovered from COVID-19. A freely available public database, intended as a resource for researchers studying the immune response to SARS-CoV-2, is where the repertoires were released. Where HLA class I and class II types were available, the types were taken from metadata supplied by the sample provider, not from assay-based typing. The prospective study material was composed of cDNA or gDNA derived from T cells, B-cell-depleted T cells, or PBMCs. The samples were drawn from the first 160 participants of the ongoing ImmuneRACE study and from 1,254 subjects provided by 6 global collaborators.

Study-wide conclusions, independent of this receptor: The quantity of clinical and demographic metadata differed by source and by participant and was supplied without curation.

Enrolling through a virtual design, the prospective study's participants ranged in age from roughly 18 to 95 years and lived across roughly 23 United States geographic areas. In the prospective study, participants were assigned to cohorts based on the clinical history participants reported in a screening survey and a study questionnaire. In the prospective study, whole blood, serum and a nasopharyngeal or oropharyngeal swab were collected from each participant by mobile phlebotomists. Participants in the prospective study had the option to provide additional blood draws and questionnaires over an approximately 2-month period. Before DNA extraction, prospective study blood samples were shipped either frozen or at room temperature. V and J are trimmed by 4 bases and 2 bases, and the gene matches miss 7 bases of the junction. Measured from the cysteine to the phenylalanine, the CDR3 is 17 residues long. Solely the CDR3 DNA is kept, with 51 bases framed from the first base. Sequences MGHRA (CDR1) and YSYEKL (CDR2) are obtained from the germline V gene.

TCRbeta CDR3 regions were amplified from genomic DNA using the immunoSEQ Assay, a bias-controlled multiplex PCR. The authors' pipeline ran thus. Nucleated cell counts per sample were estimated from amplification of reference gene primers within the assay. Sequence reads were collapsed and filtered to measure the absolute abundance of every unique TCRbeta CDR3 rearrangement. For each sample, productive Simpson clonality was calculated as the square root of Simpson's diversity index across productive rearrangements. TCRdb holds this immuneACCESS table with in-frame rearrangements only. Some clones are missing; in checked studies, unresolved V genes explain under half, and the rest has no known cause. V and J calls and clone size are those listed in that table; D and trimming were worked out from the DNA. The table for this sample lists about 200,000 clones; around 87% of them were counted only once. The ten largest clones add up to about 26% of the sample.

On this clone: Its antigen is unknown. Per-base quality was not reported, and no clone a single base away is much larger than it.

Source material: PBMCs or T cells enriched from blood (not recorded which). The clonotype comes from a woman aged 40 to 50 in a cohort exposed to, infected with or recovered from COVID-19 (not recorded which). Rearrangement joined TRBV4-1 to TRBJ2-2, with 10 middle bases fitting TRBD2. The bases are TGCGCCAGCAGCCGATACCCTAGCGGGGGAAACACCGGGGAGCTGTTTTTT. Translated, it gives CASSRYPSGGNTGELFF.